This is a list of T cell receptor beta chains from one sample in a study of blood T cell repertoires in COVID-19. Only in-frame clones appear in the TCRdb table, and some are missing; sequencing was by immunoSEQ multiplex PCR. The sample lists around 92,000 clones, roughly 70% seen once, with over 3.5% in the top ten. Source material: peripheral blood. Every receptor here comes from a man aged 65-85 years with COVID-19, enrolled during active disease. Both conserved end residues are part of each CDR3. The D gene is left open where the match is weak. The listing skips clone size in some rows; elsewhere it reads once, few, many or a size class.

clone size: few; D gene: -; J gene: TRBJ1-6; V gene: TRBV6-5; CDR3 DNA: TGTGCCAGCATGAAACAGACTAATTCACCCCTCCACTTT; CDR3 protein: CASMKQTNSPLHF
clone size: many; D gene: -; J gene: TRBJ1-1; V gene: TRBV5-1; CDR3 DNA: TGCGCCAGCAGCTGGTCGACAGGTATGAACACTGAAGCTTTCTTT; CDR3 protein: CASSWSTGMNTEAFF
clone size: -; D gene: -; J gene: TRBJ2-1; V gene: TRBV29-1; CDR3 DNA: TGCAGCGTTGTGGGCGGACGGGGCTCCTACAATGAGCAGTTCTTC; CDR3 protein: CSVVGGRGSYNEQFF
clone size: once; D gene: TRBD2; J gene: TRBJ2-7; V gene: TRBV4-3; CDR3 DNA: TGCGCCAGCAGCCCGCCGGGACTACAAGGCGAGCAGTACTTC; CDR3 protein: CASSPPGLQGEQYF
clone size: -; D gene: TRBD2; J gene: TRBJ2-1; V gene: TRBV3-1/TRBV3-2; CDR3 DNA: TGTGCCAGCAGCCAATCTGGACTAGCAACGTTCTTC; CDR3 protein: CASSQSGLATFF
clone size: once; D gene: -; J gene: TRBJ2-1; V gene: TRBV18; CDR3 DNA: TGTGCCAGCTCACCCCAACTATACAATGAGCAGTTCTTC; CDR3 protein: CASSPQLYNEQFF
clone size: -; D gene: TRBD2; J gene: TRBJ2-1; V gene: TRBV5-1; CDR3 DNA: TGCGCCAGCAAGCCCCTAGCGGGAGATCGCAATGAGCAGTTCTTC; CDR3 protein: CASKPLAGDRNEQFF
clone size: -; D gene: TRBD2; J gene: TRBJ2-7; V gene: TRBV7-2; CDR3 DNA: TGTGCCAGCAGCCAAGGGAGCGGGAGGGGAATCTCCTACGAGCAGTACTTC; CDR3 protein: CASSQGSGRGISYEQYF
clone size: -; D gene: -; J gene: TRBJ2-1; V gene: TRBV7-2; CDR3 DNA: TGTGCCAGCAGCCTCCAGAATGAGCAGTTCTTC; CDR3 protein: CASSLQNEQFF
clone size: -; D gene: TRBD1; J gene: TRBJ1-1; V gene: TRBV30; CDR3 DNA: TGTGCCTGGAGGGATCTGGGACAGGTGAACACTGAAGCTTTCTTT; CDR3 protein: CAWRDLGQVNTEAFF
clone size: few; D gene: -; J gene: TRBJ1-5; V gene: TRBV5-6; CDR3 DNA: TGTGCCAGCAGCTTGAGCAGGGTAGGCAATCAGCCCCAGCATTTT; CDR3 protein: CASSLSRVGNQPQHF
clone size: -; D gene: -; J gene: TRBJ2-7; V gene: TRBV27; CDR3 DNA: TGTGCCAGCAGAAGCTACAGGCCTCCCTACGAGCAGTACTTC; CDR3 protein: CASRSYRPPYEQYF
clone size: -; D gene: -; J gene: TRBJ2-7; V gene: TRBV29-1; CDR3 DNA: TGCAGCGTTCGATCGACGGGACATCTGGGGGAGCAGTACTTC; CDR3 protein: CSVRSTGHLGEQYF
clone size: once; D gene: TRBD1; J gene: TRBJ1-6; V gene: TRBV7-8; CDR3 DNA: TGTGCCAGCAGCCCAACAGGGGGCACTTCACCCCTCCACTTT; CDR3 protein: CASSPTGGTSPLHF
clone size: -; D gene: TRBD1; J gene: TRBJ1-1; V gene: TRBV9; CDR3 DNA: TGTGCCAGCGGGACAGGGGACACTGAAGCTTTCTTT; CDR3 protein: CASGTGDTEAFF
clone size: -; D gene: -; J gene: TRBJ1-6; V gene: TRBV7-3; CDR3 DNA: TGTGCCAGCAGCTTAGAGTATAATTCACCCCTCCACTTT; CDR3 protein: CASSLEYNSPLHF
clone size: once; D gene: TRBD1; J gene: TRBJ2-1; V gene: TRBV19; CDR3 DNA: TGTGCCAGTAGTCTTAGAACAGGGGGGTTGTTGGGTGAGCAGTTCTTC; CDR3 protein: CASSLRTGGLLGEQFF
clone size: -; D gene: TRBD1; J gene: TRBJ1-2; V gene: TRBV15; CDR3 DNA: TGTGCCACCTACCGACAGGGGACGCCTGGCTACACCTTC; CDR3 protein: CATYRQGTPGYTF
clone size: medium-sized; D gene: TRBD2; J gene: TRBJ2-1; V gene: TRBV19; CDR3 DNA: TGTGCCAGTAGTCTCAGCGGGAGCTCCTACAATGAGCAGTTCTTC; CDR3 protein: CASSLSGSSYNEQFF
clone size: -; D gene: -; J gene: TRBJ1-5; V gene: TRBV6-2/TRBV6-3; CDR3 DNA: TGTGCCAGCAGTAACCAGGGATATAGCAATCAGCCCCAGCATTTT; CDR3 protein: CASSNQGYSNQPQHF
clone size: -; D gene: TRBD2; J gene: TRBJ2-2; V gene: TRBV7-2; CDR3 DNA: TGTGCCAGCAGCTTATTCAGCGGGAGGGACACCGGGGAGCTGTTTTTT; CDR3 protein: CASSLFSGRDTGELFF
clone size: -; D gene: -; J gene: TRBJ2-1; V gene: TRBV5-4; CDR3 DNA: TGTGCCAGCAGCTTCGTGGGAGTTAAATACAATGAGCAGTTCTTC; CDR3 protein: CASSFVGVKYNEQFF